A single sample is the source of the 2 T cell receptor beta chains below, sequenced in a study of shared clonotypes between healthy human individuals. Here immunoSEQ multiplex PCR was the method, and the copy in TCRdb shows in-frame clones only, minus some. The sample contains around 530,000 clones, roughly four fifths of which appear only once. The specimen was PBMCs. The receptor set was obtained from a woman aged 40 to 55 in good health. Some clones in this sample may be carry-over from other donors' samples.

This chain's CDR3 is CAWSGDPTNEKLFF. The CDR3, as DNA: TGTGCCTGGTCGGGCGACCCAACTAATGAAAAACTGTTTTTT. The rearrangement joins TRBV30 to TRBJ1-4; D uncertain. Deletions cut 5 bases from V and 0 bases from J, with 10 bases between. The V gene's germline CDR1 is GTSNPN and CDR2 SVGIG (reference sequence). The CDR3 consists of 14 residues.

V is TRBV7-2 and J is TRBJ1-2; TRBD1 might be the D (6 bases). Germline CDR1 and CDR2: SGHTA and FQGNSA. This CDR3 region has 15 residues. V lost 0 bases to trimming and J lost 4 bases, with 12 bases between them. The CDR3 region is CASSLASGTPYGYTF. The DNA for the CDR3 is TGTGCCAGCAGCTTAGCTTCCGGGACACCCTATGGCTACACCTTC.